This TCR beta chain was retrieved from a study of identical twins. One entry per CDR3 protein, called by TCRdb with MiXCR from the 5' RACE reads. The repertoire holds approximately 890,000 distinct CDR3 sequences, 9% to 15% seen once, with 1.5% to 2% in the top ten. This clonotype was seen ten or more times. The same data also went into a second study, on yellow fever vaccine responses in identical twins.

The sample was PBMCs. The receptor comes from a woman younger than 35 in good health.

Here the CDR3 DNA reads TGTGCCAGCAGCCGCGGGGGGGCGTATCAGCCCCAGCATTTT. Translated: CASSRGGAYQPQHF. This chain uses TRBV27 with TRBJ1-5; D is perhaps TRBD1 (6 bases). V shed 6 bases and J shed 5 bases, with 14 bases lying between them. The CDR3 covers 14 residues. Germline V CDR1 and CDR2: MNHEY, SMNVEV (reference sequence).